Shown below are 19 T cell receptor beta chains from a single sample sequenced in a study of blood T cells in healthy people across ages. Next came a second PCR, run for about 6 to 12 cycles, which used a sample-barcoded 5' primer along with a J-beta primer mix. TCRdb re-called the 5' RACE reads with MiXCR, one entry per CDR3 protein. The sample gives roughly 1,100,000 distinct CDR3 sequences, around 27% of which show up once; less than 0.85% is in the top ten. This sample also belongs to another study, concerning T cells of mothers and their children.

The source material was blood. The source is a girl aged 2 to 9 in good health.

This chain connects TRBV19 to TRBJ2-7; 7 bases map to TRBD1. This CDR3 has 13 amino acids. Germline loops: CDR1 LNHDA, CDR2 SQIVND (reference sequence). Trimming removed 10 bases from V and 3 bases from J; junction bases left unmatched: 9. CDR3 in DNA: TGTGCCACCTCGACTTCAGGGGGCTACGAGCAGTACTTC. As protein: CATSTSGGYEQYF. Full variable domain (outside the CDR3, taken from reference TRBV19 and TRBJ2-7): DGGITQSPKYLFRKEGQNVTLSCEQNLNHDAMYWYRQDPGQGLRLIYYSQIVNDFQKGDIAEGYSVSREKKESFPLTVTSAQKNPTAFYLCATSTSGGYEQYFGPGTRLTVT.

The V call is TRBV7-2, the J call TRBJ1-5; 7 positions match TRBD1. The CDR3 totals 15 residues. The germline gives CDR1 SGHTA, CDR2 FQGNSA. Trimming removed 7 bases from V and 1 base from J; junction bases left unmatched: 7. CDR3 amino acids: CASTLRGQSNQPQHF. In DNA form, the CDR3 reads TGTGCCAGCACCCTAAGGGGACAGAGCAATCAGCCCCAGCATTTT.

The chain recombines TRBV15 with TRBJ2-1; 8 bases match TRBD2. With 9 bases clipped from V and 16 bases from J, the junction kept 14 bases outside the gene matches. The CDR3 is 12 amino acids. Per the germline V gene, CDR1 is LNHNV and CDR2 is YYDKDF (reference sequence). In DNA, the CDR3 is TGTGCCACTAGCGGGGACGACCCTGAGCTTTTCTTC. It yields the protein CATSGDDPELFF.

The chain uses TRBV24-1 and TRBJ2-5, with a possible D match to TRBD1 (6 bases). The J call is uncertain, as TRBJ2-1 better fits the DNA end. Germline V gives CDR1 KGHDR, CDR2 SFDVKD. The CDR3 length is 14 residues. The CDR3 DNA reads TGTGCCACCAGTGATTTAGGACAGCGCAATGAGCAGTTCTTC. It codes for CATSDLGQRNEQFF.

This clonotype was counted a few times. A clone one base away is much larger, so this may be a read error. The rearrangement links TRBV6-2 or TRBV6-3 to TRBJ2-3; unclear D gene. Trimming left V 6 bases short and J 2 bases short, with 6 bases between. Germline CDR1 and CDR2: MNHEY and SVGEGT. This CDR3 is built from 12 residues. Here the CDR3 DNA reads TGTGCCAGCAGCGACGTCACAGATACGCAGTATTTT. Residues: CASSDVTDTQYF.

CDR3 coding DNA: TGCAGCGTTGAAGGGCCACAGGGGATCCCCTACGAGCAGTACTTC. This gives the protein CSVEGPQGIPYEQYF. The chain uses TRBV29-1 and TRBJ2-7; 7 nucleotides agree with TRBD1. Germline values: CDR1 SQVTM, CDR2 ANQGSEA. V gave up 1 base and J gave up 2 bases; unmatched junction bases: 8. The CDR3 totals 15 residues.

The V and J genes are TRBV20-1 and TRBJ2-5, with 8 bases that match TRBD2. Trimming removed 3 bases from V and 5 bases from J; junction bases left unmatched: 11. The CDR3 totals 15 residues. Germline CDR1 is DFQATT and CDR2 is SNEGSKA (reference sequence). CDR3 bases: TGCAGTGCTAGTTTCCAGCGGGGGAATACTGAGACCCAGTACTTC. It specifies CSASFQRGNTETQYF.

This clonotype came up many times. J is TRBJ2-7 and V is TRBV6-2 or TRBV6-3; unclear D gene. CDR1 is MNHEY and CDR2 is SVGEGT in the germline V gene. Trimming removed 6 bases at V and 0 bases at J, with 9 bases between. This CDR3 comprises 13 residues. CDR3 loop: CASSLVISYEQYF. As DNA, the CDR3 is TGTGCCAGCAGCCTCGTGATCTCCTACGAGCAGTACTTC.

The table lists this clonotype with a count of one. The J gene is TRBJ2-1, the V gene TRBV29-1, with a tentative D call TRBD1 (5 bases). With 2 bases removed from V and 9 bases from J, the gap between germline ends came to 11 bases. From germline, CDR1 is SQVTM and CDR2 ANQGSEA. The CDR3 covers 12 residues. The CDR3 is CSVELQASEQFF. Here the CDR3 DNA reads TGCAGCGTTGAACTACAGGCCTCTGAGCAGTTCTTC.

The chain links TRBV4-3 to TRBJ1-1; tentatively, D is TRBD1 (5 bases). Germline V gene data show CDR1 as LGHNA and CDR2 as YSLEER. This CDR3 spans 15 amino acids. Trimming took 0 bases from V and 1 from J, leaving 9 bases between them. This CDR3 is CASSQDLGENTEAFF. For the CDR3, the DNA is TGCGCCAGCAGCCAAGATCTAGGGGAGAACACTGAAGCTTTCTTT.

V gene TRBV29-1 combines with J gene TRBJ2-5, with D possibly matching TRBD2 (6 bases). From germline, CDR1 is SQVTM and CDR2 ANQGSEA. CDR3 length equals 13 residues. V lost 8 bases and J 2 bases, leaving 15 bases between the germline ends. The CDR3 DNA follows: TGCAGCTCGGTGCGGGGTAGTCAAGAGACCCAGTACTTC. This codes for CSSVRGSQETQYF.

This clonotype was counted between two and nine times. The chain links TRBV27 to TRBJ2-1; D is perhaps TRBD2 (6 bases). The germline V and J ends were trimmed by 7 bases and 1 base, with 17 bases remaining between them. Germline V gene sequence: CDR1 MNHEY, CDR2 SMNVEV (reference sequence). The CDR3 length is 16 residues. In DNA form, the CDR3 reads TGTGCCAGCACTAGCGCGCCGGAGATATCCTACAATGAGCAGTTCTTC. It specifies CASTSAPEISYNEQFF.

This clonotype was observed a few times. The CDR3 bases are TGCAGCGTTGAAGGTGGGGCGCGGACTAGTGGGGTAGTTGAGCAGTTCTTC. Translating gives CSVEGGARTSGVVEQFF. The chain carries TRBV29-1 and TRBJ2-1; TRBD2 aligns across 7 bases. V was pared by 1 base and J by 9 bases, with 18 bases of the junction left unmatched. The CDR3 length is 17 residues. Germline loops: CDR1 SQVTM, CDR2 ANQGSEA.

This clonotype has more than one count but fewer than ten. This chain connects TRBV28 to TRBJ1-1; D ambiguous. This CDR3 region has 13 residues. CDR1 and CDR2 (germline): MDHEN, SYDVKM. The V end lost 3 bases, the J end lost 1 base, and 6 bases lay between the germline ends. The CDR3 nucleotides read TGTGCCAGCAGTTTTAACTGGAACACTGAAGCTTTCTTT. Its translation: CASSFNWNTEAFF.

The V and J genes are TRBV5-1 and TRBJ1-4; the D is unclear. The CDR3 is 14 residues long. Per the germline V gene, CDR1 is SGHRS and CDR2 is YFSETQ. The germline V and J ends were trimmed by 5 bases and 1 base, with 9 bases remaining between them. The CDR3, as DNA: TGCGCCAGCAGAAAAGCTCAAACTAATGAAAAACTGTTTTTT. Its protein product is CASRKAQTNEKLFF.

This clonotype was observed a handful of times. The V call is TRBV4-3, the J call TRBJ2-2; the match to TRBD1 covers 8 bases. The CDR3 totals 17 residues. V gave up 3 bases and J gave up 8 bases; unmatched junction bases: 14. Germline V gives CDR1 LGHNA, CDR2 YSLEER. CDR3 residues: CASSQIPTKTGGGELFF. The CDR3 nucleotides are TGCGCCAGCAGCCAGATCCCCACCAAAACAGGGGGTGGGGAGCTGTTTTTT.

This clonotype was recorded a few times. The genes are TRBV5-7 and TRBJ2-3; D gene uncertain. TRBV5-7 is known as an ORF, though its function is uncertain. V was shortened by 3 bases and J by 6 bases, with 8 bases between the two germline ends. The CDR3 extends over 12 amino acids. The DNA of the CDR3 is TGTGCCAGCAGCTGCCCCGGGGATACGCAGTATTTT. Amino acids: CASSCPGDTQYF.

This clonotype has a handful of counts. The V gene is TRBV7-9, the J gene TRBJ2-5; D tentatively fits TRBD1 or TRBD2 (5 bases each). The germline V and J ends were trimmed by 4 bases and 3 bases, with 15 bases remaining between them. Germline V gene data show CDR1 as SEHNR and CDR2 as FQNEAQ (reference sequence). The CDR3 contains 15 residues. The CDR3 is CASSYGARTEETQYF. The CDR3 DNA follows: TGTGCCAGCAGCTATGGGGCAAGGACTGAAGAGACCCAGTACTTC.

V usage is TRBV4-3 and J usage is TRBJ2-7; 9 bases are a match to TRBD1. V lost 0 bases, J lost 2 bases, and 5 bases stayed unmatched. CDR1 LGHNA and CDR2 YSLEER come from the germline V gene. There are 16 residues in the CDR3. CDR3 amino acids: CASSQDRDRVTYEQYF. The CDR3 region has the DNA TGCGCCAGCAGCCAAGACCGGGACAGGGTAACCTACGAGCAGTACTTC.